A selection of T cell receptor beta chains follows, all from one sample in a study of OX40 agonist ivuxolimab in advanced cancers. The protocol was immunoSEQ multiplex PCR, while the TCRdb copy is restricted to in-frame clones and leaves out a portion. Of 69,000 or so clones in the sample, roughly four fifths were seen once. The sample consisted of CD4+ or CD8+ T cells sorted from blood, taken in a trial of the OX40 agonist ivuxolimab. All receptors derive from an adult with an advanced solid tumor such as melanoma, head and neck, liver or kidney cancer. Both conserved end residues are part of each CDR3. D genes are given only for firm matches. Expanded clones get a size class; other rows say once, few or many, or leave the size out.

TRBV9	TRBJ2-5	TRBD2	-	CASSLTSGRRETQYF	TGTGCCAGCAGCCTGACTAGCGGGAGGAGAGAGACCCAGTACTTC
TRBV4-2	TRBJ2-1	-	-	CASSTQGNEQFF	TGTGCCAGCAGCACCCAAGGGAATGAGCAGTTCTTC
TRBV5-4	TRBJ2-7	-	-	CASSSDAYEQYF	TGTGCCAGCAGCTCGGATGCCTACGAGCAGTACTTC
TRBV9	TRBJ2-6	TRBD1	-	CASSGGTGSGANVLTF	TGTGCCAGCAGCGGCGGGACAGGGTCTGGGGCCAACGTCCTGACTTTC
TRBV28	TRBJ1-3	-	-	CATVFQRNTIYF	TGTGCCACCGTATTTCAACGAAACACCATATATTTT
TRBV27	TRBJ1-4	-	once	CASSPLIGDEKLFF	TGTGCCAGCAGTCCCCTAATCGGCGATGAAAAACTGTTTTTT
TRBV4-1	TRBJ2-1	TRBD2	-	CASSLTSGSYNEQFF	TGCGCCAGCAGCCTGACTAGCGGCTCCTACAATGAGCAGTTCTTC
TRBV5-4	TRBJ1-5	-	-	CASSFPGTNQPQHF	TGTGCCAGCAGCTTTCCCGGGACCAATCAGCCCCAGCATTTT
TRBV6-1	TRBJ2-7	-	-	CASPGVSAYEQYF	TGTGCCAGTCCAGGGGTGAGTGCCTACGAGCAGTACTTC
TRBV5-1	TRBJ2-1	-	-	CASSGQVYSYNEQFF	TGCGCCAGCAGCGGGCAGGTTTATTCCTACAATGAGCAGTTCTTC
TRBV15	TRBJ1-1	TRBD1	-	CATSRGKGQGNTEAFF	TGTGCCACCAGCAGAGGGAAGGGACAGGGTAACACTGAAGCTTTCTTT
TRBV15	TRBJ2-5	-	-	CATSREKDGGETQYF	TGTGCCACCAGCAGAGAAAAGGACGGGGGAGAGACCCAGTACTTC
TRBV18	TRBJ1-1	-	few	CASSYTGQSTEAFF	TGTGCCAGCTCATACACAGGGCAGAGCACTGAAGCTTTCTTT
TRBV7-9	TRBJ2-5	-	-	CASSFLQPQETQYF	TGTGCCAGCAGCTTTTTGCAGCCACAAGAGACCCAGTACTTC
TRBV2	TRBJ1-5	-	few	CASREGVSNQPQHF	TGTGCCAGCAGGGAGGGGGTTAGCAATCAGCCCCAGCATTTT
TRBV7-2	TRBJ2-7	-	-	CASSLEFPYEQYF	TGTGCCAGCAGCTTAGAATTCCCTTACGAGCAGTACTTC
TRBV19	TRBJ2-1	-	-	CASSIDPFSSEQFF	TGTGCCAGTAGTATAGATCCGTTTAGCAGTGAGCAGTTCTTC
TRBV2	TRBJ1-2	-	few	CASNQVFRPNYGYTF	TGTGCCAGCAATCAGGTCTTCCGGCCTAACTATGGCTACACCTTC
TRBV28	TRBJ2-1	-	-	CASSLPLWNEQFF	TGTGCCAGCAGTTTACCCCTTTGGAATGAGCAGTTCTTC
TRBV28	TRBJ2-2	-	-	CASSLRRELFF	TGTGCCAGCAGTTTGCGAAGGGAGCTGTTTTTT
TRBV2	TRBJ2-1	-	-	CASTRTGGGEQFF	TGTGCCAGCACAAGGACGGGTGGAGGCGAGCAGTTCTTC
TRBV19	TRBJ1-5	-	-	CASSINLANNQPQHF	TGTGCCAGTAGTATTAATCTGGCTAATAATCAGCCCCAGCATTTT
TRBV10-1	TRBJ2-3	-	-	CASHRTGGDTQYF	TGCGCCAGCCACCGTACAGGAGGCGATACGCAGTATTTT
TRBV2	TRBJ2-1	-	-	CASSERSGRGNEQFF	TGTGCCAGCAGTGAAAGGTCGGGCAGGGGCAATGAGCAGTTCTTC
TRBV12-5	TRBJ2-1	TRBD1	-	CASGLGQGEANEQFF	TGTGCTAGTGGTTTGGGACAGGGGGAAGCTAATGAGCAGTTCTTC
TRBV15	TRBJ2-7	-	-	CATSRDRDEQYF	TGTGCCACCAGCAGAGATAGGGACGAGCAGTACTTC
TRBV6-1	TRBJ2-5	TRBD2	-	CASAGTRAFIETQYF	TGTGCCAGTGCCGGGACTAGGGCTTTCATTGAGACCCAGTACTTC
TRBV7-2	TRBJ2-7	-	-	CASSFTNFGEQYF	TGTGCCAGCAGCTTTACGAATTTTGGAGAGCAGTACTTC
TRBV4-1	TRBJ2-1	-	few	CASSPYSSYNEQFF	TGCGCCAGCAGCCCTTATAGCTCCTACAATGAGCAGTTCTTC
TRBV28	TRBJ2-3	TRBD2	-	CASTASGSSDTQYF	TGTGCCAGCACCGCTAGCGGGAGCTCAGATACGCAGTATTTT
TRBV28	TRBJ1-1	-	-	CASTLGGSAGTEAFF	TGTGCCAGCACCCTGGGAGGGTCTGCGGGCACTGAAGCTTTCTTT
TRBV5-1	TRBJ1-2	-	-	CASSLVGGGRGYTF	TGCGCCAGTTCCCTCGTGGGCGGGGGACGGGGCTACACCTTC
TRBV5-1	TRBJ2-1	-	-	CASSSPAYNEQFF	TGCGCCAGCAGCTCACCAGCTTACAATGAGCAGTTCTTC
TRBV7-8	TRBJ2-5	-	-	CASSATSWGETQYF	TGCGCCAGCAGCGCCACTAGCTGGGGGGAGACCCAGTACTTC
TRBV6-6	TRBJ1-1	TRBD1	-	CASSTNRGTEAFF	TGTGCCAGCAGTACTAACAGGGGTACTGAAGCTTTCTTT
TRBV27	TRBJ2-7	-	-	CASSFTLGSSYEQYF	TGTGCCAGCAGTTTCACCCTGGGCAGCTCCTACGAGCAGTACTTC
TRBV7-2	TRBJ1-5	-	few	CASSSALGYQPQHF	TGTGCCAGCAGCTCGGCCCTGGGGTATCAGCCCCAGCATTTT
TRBV5-4	TRBJ2-1	-	once	CASSLGRGGYNEQFF	TGTGCCAGCAGCTTGGGCAGAGGGGGCTACAATGAGCAGTTCTTC
TRBV4-1	TRBJ2-4	-	-	CASSQESVRDGKNIQYF	TGCGCCAGCAGCCAAGAATCTGTAAGGGACGGCAAAAACATTCAGTACTTC
TRBV19	TRBJ1-1	-	-	CASSSRTAEAFF	TGTGCCAGTAGTTCCCGGACGGCTGAAGCTTTCTTT
TRBV5-4	TRBJ2-3	-	few	CASSLDLGDTQYF	TGTGCCAGCAGCTTGGACCTCGGAGATACGCAGTATTTT
TRBV10-3	TRBJ2-5	TRBD2	-	CASSGTSVSETQYF	TGTGCCAGTTCCGGGACTAGTGTCTCAGAGACCCAGTACTTC
TRBV11-3	TRBJ1-5	-	once	CASSLGRAERGYSNQPQHF	TGTGCCAGCAGCTTAGGCAGGGCGGAGAGAGGCTATAGCAATCAGCCCCAGCATTTT
TRBV15	TRBJ2-6	TRBD1	-	CATSRELGTGGPGANVLTF	TGTGCCACCAGCAGAGAGCTAGGGACAGGGGGCCCTGGGGCCAACGTCCTGACTTTC
TRBV10-3	TRBJ1-2	-	-	CTISGSYRLQNYGYTF	TGTACCATCAGTGGTAGTTACAGGCTCCAGAACTATGGCTACACCTTC
TRBV7-2	TRBJ1-5	-	-	CASSLVPDSNQPQHF	TGTGCCAGCAGCTTAGTTCCAGATAGCAATCAGCCCCAGCATTTT